The 24 T cell receptor beta chains listed next were all sequenced from one sample in a study of blood T cell repertoires in COVID-19. Assay: immunoSEQ multiplex PCR; the TCRdb copy retains only in-frame clones and omits some. The sample contains a few hundred thousand clones, 85% to 90% of which appear only once. What was sequenced was peripheral blood. The source of these receptors is a woman aged 50 to 60 with acute or convalescent COVID-19.

The chain uses TRBV7-2 and TRBJ2-7, with TRBD1 identical over 8 bases. This CDR3 is 15 amino acids long. The V gene end was trimmed by 3 bases and the J gene end by 3 bases; junction bases not matched to a gene: 7. Germline loops: CDR1 SGHTA, CDR2 FQGNSA. Here the CDR3 reads CASSLTGAGSYEQYF. CDR3 nucleotides: TGTGCCAGCAGCTTGACAGGGGCGGGGAGCTACGAGCAGTACTTC.

The gene calls are TRBV24-1 and TRBJ1-2; D unresolved. This CDR3 spans 13 amino acids. Germline V gives CDR1 KGHDR, CDR2 SFDVKD. V gave up 0 bases and J gave up 3 bases, with 4 bases separating them. CDR3 sequence: CATSDLEDYGYTF. The CDR3 bases are TGTGCCACCAGTGATTTGGAGGACTATGGCTACACCTTC.

The V and J genes are TRBV12-3 or TRBV12-4 and TRBJ2-5, with D perhaps TRBD2 (7 bases). The CDR3 spans 13 residues. Trimming cost V 6 bases and J 3 bases, with 11 bases left between them. CDR3 protein: CASRPGGEETQYF. For the CDR3, the DNA is TGTGCCAGCAGACCGGGGGGCGAAGAGACCCAGTACTTC.

The V gene is TRBV7-9, the J gene TRBJ1-1; TRBD1 matches at 7 bases. J was trimmed by 6 bases and V by 5 bases; bases with no gene match: 3. There are 12 residues in the CDR3. CDR1 and CDR2 (germline): SEHNR, FQNEAQ (reference sequence). The CDR3 protein is CASSRTGSEAFF. Here the CDR3 DNA reads TGTGCCAGCAGCCGGACAGGATCTGAAGCTTTCTTT.

In its sample, this clone was seen once. The rearrangement uses TRBV9 and TRBJ2-1; D unresolved. Germline CDR1 is SGDLS and CDR2 is YYNGEE. The ends were cut back, 4 bases at V and 9 bases at J, with 11 bases in the middle. The CDR3 is 12 residues long. In DNA, the CDR3 is TGTGCCAGCAGCTTATTCCCGGGTGAGCAGTTCTTC. It specifies CASSLFPGEQFF.

This clone was recorded only once. The V gene is TRBV5-1, the J gene TRBJ2-1; the match to TRBD2 covers 9 bases. Germline lookup yields CDR1 SGHRS and CDR2 YFSETQ. V gave up 0 bases and J gave up 9 bases; unmatched junction bases: 10. The CDR3 covers 16 residues. The CDR3 loop reads CASSLEETSGRPEQFF. The CDR3 DNA reads as TGCGCCAGCAGCTTGGAAGAGACTAGCGGAAGGCCTGAGCAGTTCTTC.

This clone has only one observation. The rearrangement joins TRBV7-2 to TRBJ2-2; 7 positions match TRBD1. The V gene end was trimmed by 1 base and the J gene end by 4 bases; junction bases not matched to a gene: 15. The CDR3 extends over 19 amino acids. CDR1 SGHTA and CDR2 FQGNSA come from the germline V gene. The CDR3 region is CASSLVGTGVFSFTGELFF. The CDR3 coding sequence is TGTGCCAGCAGCTTAGTTGGTACAGGGGTCTTTTCGTTCACCGGGGAGCTGTTTTTT.

The chain combines TRBV19 with TRBJ2-2; tentative D call: TRBD2 (6 bases). The CDR3 contains 15 residues. V lost 5 bases and J 5 bases, leaving 15 bases between the germline ends. Germline V lookup: CDR1 LNHDA, CDR2 SQIVND (reference sequence). The CDR3 nucleotides are TGTGCCAGTAGTCCCCAGTCGGGGGATACCGGGGAGCTGTTTTTT. Translation gives CASSPQSGDTGELFF. Drawing the rest from reference TRBV19 and TRBJ2-2, the complete variable domain is DGGITQSPKYLFRKEGQNVTLSCEQNLNHDAMYWYRQDPGQGLRLIYYSQIVNDFQKGDIAEGYSVSREKKESFPLTVTSAQKNPTAFYLCASSPQSGDTGELFFGEGSRLTVL.

This clone has just a few counts. The rearrangement links TRBV5-4 to TRBJ2-6; D is unresolved. Germline V CDR1 and CDR2: SGHNT, YYREEE (reference sequence). V gave up 0 bases and J gave up 2 bases, with 9 bases separating them. The CDR3 is 16 residues long. The CDR3 coding sequence is TGTGCCAGCAGCTTGGTGGCCGCCGCTGGGGCCAACGTCCTGACTTTC. Its protein product is CASSLVAAAGANVLTF.

The gene calls are TRBV7-9 and TRBJ1-3, with 9 bases matching TRBD1. This CDR3 has 16 amino acids. Germline loops: CDR1 SEHNR, CDR2 FQNEAQ (reference sequence). J lost 2 bases, V lost 6 bases, and 8 bases had no gene match. The CDR3 DNA follows: TGTGCCAGCAGTCATAGTAGGACAGGGGCTGGAAACACCATATATTTT. This codes for CASSHSRTGAGNTIYF.

The genes are TRBV30 and TRBJ1-5; 12 bases are a match to TRBD1. The CDR3 sequence is 15 residues long. Germline lookup yields CDR1 GTSNPN and CDR2 SVGIG (reference sequence). The V segment lost 3 bases and the J segment 5 bases; nucleotides outside the gene matches: 5. CDR3 residues: CAWSPGTGGDQPQHF. In nucleotides, the CDR3 is TGTGCCTGGAGCCCCGGGACAGGGGGCGATCAGCCCCAGCATTTT.

The V and J genes are TRBV7-2 and TRBJ2-5; D possibly corresponds to TRBD2 (6 bases). Germline-derived CDR1 and CDR2 are SGHTA and FQGNSA. The V and J ends lost 4 bases and 4 bases respectively, with 10 bases between them. This CDR3 has 13 residues. In DNA, the CDR3 is TGTGCCAGCAGCTACGGACTATTAGAGACCCAGTACTTC. Translation: CASSYGLLETQYF.

The chain is built from TRBV7-8 and TRBJ2-1, with D possibly TRBD2 on 6 matching bases. The germline V gene encodes CDR1 SGHVS and CDR2 FQNEAQ. The CDR3 has 17 residues. Trimming stripped 1 base from V and 0 bases from J, with 13 bases between. The CDR3 DNA follows: TGTGCCAGCAGCTTAGGGGGGGACTCGAGCTCCTACAATGAGCAGTTCTTC. Protein: CASSLGGDSSSYNEQFF.

This clone was found a few times. The V call is TRBV2, the J call TRBJ2-7; 8 bases map to TRBD1. The J segment lost 4 bases and the V segment lost 7 bases, leaving 6 bases of the junction unmatched. Germline assignment: CDR1 SNHLY and CDR2 FYNNEI. This CDR3 contains 13 residues. The CDR3 region is CASIEDRAYEQYF. CDR3 DNA: TGTGCCAGCATCGAGGACAGGGCTTACGAGCAGTACTTC.

V is TRBV7-9 and J is TRBJ2-3, with 10 bases aligning to TRBD1. Looked up from germline, CDR1 is SEHNR and CDR2 is FQNEAQ (reference sequence). CDR3 size: 16 residues. V was pared by 1 base and J by 2 bases, with 3 bases of the junction left unmatched. For the CDR3, the DNA is TGTGCCAGCAGCTTAGGACAGGGGGCATCCACAGATACGCAGTATTTT. This gives the protein CASSLGQGASTDTQYF.

This clone was observed a handful of times. The V gene is TRBV7-2, the J gene TRBJ1-1, with 8 bases fitting TRBD1. This CDR3 has 14 amino acids. Trimming took 3 bases from V and 4 from J; bases not matched to a gene: 4. CDR1 and CDR2 from the germline V gene are SGHTA and FQGNSA. This CDR3 reads CASSFATGGTEAFF. The CDR3 region has the DNA TGTGCCAGCAGCTTCGCAACAGGGGGCACTGAAGCTTTCTTT.

V and J are TRBV6-6 and TRBJ1-2, with 11 bases aligning to TRBD1. CDR1 and CDR2 (germline): MNHNY, SVGAGI (reference sequence). The CDR3 contains 15 residues. V lost 5 bases, J lost 7 bases, and 9 bases stayed unmatched. CDR3 in amino acids: CASSRSGTGGAGYTF. The CDR3 DNA sequence: TGTGCCAGCAGTCGCTCCGGGACAGGGGGGGCTGGCTACACCTTC.

The chain links TRBV4-2 to TRBJ2-7, with TRBD2 matching over 11 bases. The CDR3 is 16 residues long. From germline, CDR1 is LGHNA and CDR2 YNFKEQ. The V gene end was trimmed by 0 bases and the J gene end by 7 bases; junction bases not matched to a gene: 8. The CDR3 nucleotides read TGTGCCAGCAGCCAAGAAGGGGCTAGCGGGGGGAGGGAGCAGTACTTC. Its translation is CASSQEGASGGREQYF.

The genes are TRBV3-1 (or the pseudogene TRBV3-2) and TRBJ2-7; no reliable D call. Trimming shortened V by 3 bases and J by 1 base, and 4 bases separated the two germline ends. This CDR3 spans 12 amino acids. CDR1 and CDR2 from the germline V gene are LGHDT and YNNKEL (reference sequence). CDR3 nucleotide sequence: TGTGCCAGCAGCCAGCTATCCTACGAGCAGTACTTC. It specifies CASSQLSYEQYF.

V gene TRBV5-4 combines with J gene TRBJ2-3; D may be TRBD1 (6 bases). V lost 0 bases and J lost 7, with 9 bases in between. The length of the CDR3 is 13 residues. Germline V gives CDR1 SGHNT, CDR2 YYREEE (reference sequence). CDR3 amino acids: CASSLGGQNTQYF. CDR3 coding DNA: TGTGCCAGCAGCTTGGGGGGGCAAAATACGCAGTATTTT.

V usage is TRBV7-8 and J usage is TRBJ2-5; weak D call: TRBD1 (6 bases). The ends were cut back, 5 bases at V and 10 bases at J, with 17 bases in the middle. Germline V gene lookup returns CDR1 SGHVS and CDR2 FQNEAQ. This CDR3 contains 13 residues. The CDR3 sequence: CASSRDRQRSQYF. The CDR3 DNA reads TGTGCCAGCAGCCGTGACAGGCAAAGGAGCCAGTACTTC.

This chain links TRBV10-3 with TRBJ2-2; 9 bases fit TRBD2. CDR3 length equals 13 residues. The germline gives CDR1 ENHRY, CDR2 SYGVKD. Trimming removed 11 bases from V and 4 bases from J; junction bases left unmatched: 5. CDR3 nucleotides: TGTGCCGCGGCGGGAGGGGGCACCGGGGAGCTGTTTTTT. It specifies CAAAGGGTGELFF.

CDR3 residues: CASSLSGDAGELFF. DNA of the CDR3: TGCGCCAGCAGCTTATCGGGGGATGCCGGGGAGCTGTTTTTT. V and J are TRBV5-1 and TRBJ2-2; D is perhaps TRBD2 (6 bases). This CDR3 has 14 amino acids. Germline CDR1 is SGHRS and CDR2 is YFSETQ. V dropped 2 bases and J dropped 6 bases, with 11 bases sitting between them.

The chain has TRBV25-1 and TRBJ2-7, with D perhaps TRBD1 (6 bases). This CDR3 is 15 amino acids long. Per the germline V gene, CDR1 is MGHDK and CDR2 is SYGVNS. The V end lost 6 bases, the J end lost 2 bases, and 17 bases lay between the germline ends. The CDR3 bases are TGTGCCAGCAGAGAGCCGGGACATCTTGCCTACGAGCAGTACTTC. It specifies CASREPGHLAYEQYF.